This TCR beta chain is from a study of metastatic and nonmetastatic thyroid tumors. Study-wide context: Repertoires were compared across blood and tumor or nodule tissue from malignant and benign thyroid patients. Study-wide points: It was reported that TCR beta diversity was significantly higher in malignant thyroid tumors than benign nodules, in blood and tumor.

Comments on this clone: Its specificity is unknown. This could be a read error, since a much larger clone is one nucleotide away. Other DNA sequences in this specimen translate into the identical CDR3.

The CDR3 covers 17 residues. Germline V gene lookup returns CDR1 DFQATT and CDR2 SNEGSKA (reference sequence). V shed 3 bases and J 4 bases; nucleotides not matched to a gene: 12. As originally analysed: The study took CDR3 differences across clinicopathological groups and made a distant-metastasis classifier for papillary thyroid cancer from them. TCRdb called clones again from the PCR reads with MiXCR. In this record, the V and J calls reflect TCRdb's handling and not the investigators' own analysis. The data contain almost 35,000 clones, about a sixth of them singletons. All patients were treatment-naive before thyroid surgery.

The TCR was taken from a female donor with papillary thyroid cancer or a benign thyroid nodule (not recorded which). Some clones in this sample may be carry-over from other donors' samples. The chain employs TRBV20-1 and TRBJ2-1, with 10 positions matching TRBD1. Material for sequencing was blood. The DNA of the CDR3 is TGCAGTGCTAGGCGAAACCTCGGACAGGGGGATTACAATGAGCAGTTCTTC. It yields the protein CSARRNLGQGDYNEQFF.